A single sample is the source of the 27 T cell receptor beta chains below, sequenced in a study of regulatory T cells in long-lasting Graves disease. Both iRepertoire HTBI primers and Arm-PCR of CDR3 regions were used to build the TCR beta libraries. One entry per CDR3 protein results from TCRdb running MiXCR on the multiplex PCR reads. The table includes roughly 500,000 distinct CDR3 sequences, less than 25% detected once. Indicated time point: persistent/refractory GD, antithyroid drugs over 5 years with positive TRAb. PBMC RNA was the source of the TCR library. Sample: peripheral blood mononuclear cells (PBMCs), taken when the disease was refractory, from a patient treated with antithyroid drugs. The receptor source for this set is a female donor with Graves disease.

In this sample, this clonotype turned up many times. The chain joins TRBV2 to TRBJ2-5; possible D gene TRBD2, 6 bases. The CDR3 is 13 residues long. Germline CDR1 is SNHLY and CDR2 is FYNNEI. V lost 5 bases and J 1 base, leaving 8 bases between the germline ends. The CDR3 sequence is CASSTSSQETQYF. The CDR3 bases are TGTGCCAGCAGTACTAGCAGCCAAGAGACCCAGTACTTC.

The V gene is TRBV3-1, the J gene TRBJ2-1; D is uncertain. CDR3 size: 13 residues. With 0 bases removed from V and 2 bases from J, the gap between germline ends came to 2 bases. Germline loops: CDR1 LGHDT, CDR2 YNNKEL (reference sequence). In DNA form, the CDR3 reads TGTGCCAGCAGCCAAGATCCCTACAATGAGCAGTTCTTC. This translates into CASSQDPYNEQFF.

This clonotype has more than one count but fewer than ten. The V and J genes are TRBV28 and TRBJ2-7, with unresolved D. V was pared by 7 bases and J by 2 bases, with 12 bases between. CDR3 length: 13 residues. Germline assignment: CDR1 MDHEN and CDR2 SYDVKM. The CDR3 is CASTQTGAYEQYF. CDR3 bases: TGTGCCAGCACCCAGACGGGCGCCTACGAGCAGTACTTC. The entire variable domain, with the rest obtained from reference TRBV28 and TRBJ2-7, is as follows: DVKVTQSSRYLVKRTGEKVFLECVQDMDHENMFWYRQDPGLGLRLIYFSYDVKMKEKGDIPEGYSVSREKKERFSLILESASTNQTSMYLCASTQTGAYEQYFGPGTRLTVT.

The chain couples TRBV20-1 to TRBJ1-6, with D perhaps TRBD1 (6 bases). V was clipped by 5 bases and J by 7 bases, with 18 bases between them. Per germline, CDR1 DFQATT and CDR2 SNEGSKA (reference sequence). There are 15 residues in the CDR3. Here the CDR3 DNA reads TGCAGTGCTGGGGGCCGAGGGGATTTGAATTCACCCCTCCACTTT. It specifies CSAGGRGDLNSPLHF.

This rearrangement joins TRBV6-2 or TRBV6-3 to TRBJ2-4; D remains ambiguous. CDR3 size: 14 residues. V dropped 6 bases and J dropped 1 base, with 10 bases sitting between them. The germline V gene encodes CDR1 MNHEY and CDR2 SVGEGT. The DNA of the CDR3 is TGTGCCAGCAGCTCGATGGGCGCCAAAAACATTCAGTACTTC. Amino acid sequence: CASSSMGAKNIQYF.

This chain connects TRBV12-3 or TRBV12-4 to TRBJ2-1; tentative D call: TRBD1 (5 bases). The CDR3 length is 16 residues. With 2 bases removed from V and 6 bases from J, the gap between germline ends came to 17 bases. The CDR3 region is CASSLLFRALGNEQFF. The CDR3 DNA follows: TGTGCCAGCAGTTTATTATTCAGGGCTTTGGGCAATGAGCAGTTCTTC.

This clonotype was seen a handful of times. The chain carries TRBV20-1 and TRBJ2-5; possibly TRBD1 for D (6 bases). The CDR3 runs 14 residues. V was shortened by 1 base and J by 3 bases, with 12 bases between the two germline ends. In germline, CDR1 is DFQATT, CDR2 SNEGSKA (reference sequence). The CDR3 sequence is CSARVAGVEETQYF. DNA for the CDR3: TGCAGTGCTAGAGTAGCAGGGGTTGAAGAGACCCAGTACTTC.

This clonotype was detected many times. This sequence joins TRBV28 and TRBJ2-7; 7 bases fit TRBD2. CDR1 is MDHEN, CDR2 SYDVKM, per germline. With V trimmed by 7 bases and J by 2 bases, 20 bases remained unmatched. The length of the CDR3 is 18 residues. CDR3 coding DNA: TGTGCCAGCACCAACCCGGGGTACGGGCGGGGGAAAACCTACGAGCAGTACTTC. Protein sequence: CASTNPGYGRGKTYEQYF. Full variable domain (outside the CDR3, taken from reference TRBV28 and TRBJ2-7): DVKVTQSSRYLVKRTGEKVFLECVQDMDHENMFWYRQDPGLGLRLIYFSYDVKMKEKGDIPEGYSVSREKKERFSLILESASTNQTSMYLCASTNPGYGRGKTYEQYFGPGTRLTVT.

This clonotype was seen repeatedly, ten times or more. The genes are TRBV6-1 and TRBJ2-1; D call uncertain. The CDR3 sequence is 16 residues long. Trimming took off 3 bases at V and 8 bases at J, with 20 bases between the two ends. Germline assignment: CDR1 MNHNS and CDR2 SASEGT. The CDR3, as DNA: TGTGCCAGCAGTGATCAGCCTAGTGGCAAACGGCATGAGCAGTTCTTC. Translation gives CASSDQPSGKRHEQFF.

This clonotype was observed many times. This sequence joins TRBV27 and TRBJ1-5; 7 bases agree with TRBD1. The germline V gene encodes CDR1 MNHEY and CDR2 SMNVEV (reference sequence). J was trimmed by 4 bases and V by 5 bases; bases with no gene match: 8. CDR3 length: 15 residues. The CDR3 coding sequence is TGTGCCAGCAGTCAACAGGGGTTAGGGAATCAGCCCCAGCATTTT. Protein: CASSQQGLGNQPQHF.

At least ten counts were recorded for this clonotype. This chain links TRBV28 with TRBJ2-7; no definite D call. V gave up 3 bases and J gave up 0 bases, with 9 bases separating them. Germline-derived CDR1 and CDR2 are MDHEN and SYDVKM. This CDR3 spans 14 amino acids. The CDR3 DNA follows: TGTGCCAGCAGTTTTTCGTCGGGCTCCTACGAGCAGTACTTC. Protein product: CASSFSSGSYEQYF.

The chain employs TRBV6-1 and TRBJ2-1; no clear D. This CDR3 has 15 residues. V gave up 2 bases and J gave up 0 bases, with 8 bases separating them. The V gene's germline CDR1 is MNHNS and CDR2 SASEGT. CDR3: CASSEILSSYNEQFF. CDR3 DNA: TGTGCCAGCAGTGAAATTTTGAGCTCCTACAATGAGCAGTTCTTC.

In its sample, this clonotype was seen a few times. The chain has TRBV14 and TRBJ2-7, with D perhaps TRBD1 (6 bases). Germline CDR1 SGHDN, CDR2 FVKESK. V was shortened by 0 bases and J by 3 bases, with 15 bases between the two germline ends. The CDR3 runs 16 residues. The CDR3 DNA sequence: TGTGCCAGCAGCCAAGATTATGGGGGCAGGGGCTACGAGCAGTACTTC. It translates to CASSQDYGGRGYEQYF.

The rearrangement joins TRBV6-2 or TRBV6-3 to TRBJ1-2; D unclear. This CDR3 is built from 13 residues. The V gene's germline CDR1 is MNHEY and CDR2 SVGEGT. The germline V and J ends were trimmed by 6 bases and 12 bases, with 20 bases remaining between them. CDR3 amino acids: CASRGSRNGGHTF. CDR3 nucleotides: TGTGCCAGCAGGGGTAGCCGGAACGGCGGCCACACCTTC.

The chain has TRBV24-1 and TRBJ1-1; D remains unclear. The germline gives CDR1 KGHDR, CDR2 SFDVKD. Between the trimmed V and J ends, which lost 0 bases and 4 bases, there was a span of 5 bases. The CDR3 length is 13 residues. This chain's CDR3 is CATSDLYTTEAFF. CDR3 nucleotide sequence: TGTGCCACCAGTGATTTGTACACCACTGAAGCTTTCTTT.

The rearrangement joins TRBV20-1 to TRBJ2-4; 9 nucleotides line up with TRBD2. V lost 5 bases, J lost 4 bases, and 6 bases stayed unmatched. There are 14 residues in the CDR3. CDR1 is DFQATT and CDR2 is SNEGSKA in the germline V gene (reference sequence). CDR3 in DNA: TGCAGTGCTGATCGACTAGCGGATAAAAACATTCAGTACTTC. It codes for CSADRLADKNIQYF.

This clonotype was counted at least ten times. The chain employs TRBV28 and TRBJ1-2; 9 positions agree with TRBD1. The CDR3 length is 13 residues. Losses at the gene ends were 3 bases for V and 6 bases for J; bases not matched to a gene: 2. Per the germline V gene, CDR1 is MDHEN and CDR2 is SYDVKM. CDR3 coding DNA: TGTGCCAGCAGTTTTGACAGGGGGAATGGCTACACCTTC. Its protein is CASSFDRGNGYTF.

Concerning this clonotype itself: A read error is the likely source, as a far larger clone sits one nucleotide away. The V call is TRBV7-8, the J call TRBJ2-5; TRBD2 is a possible D gene (5 bases). The germline V gene has CDR1 SGHVS and CDR2 FQNEAQ. This CDR3 is built from 15 residues. V was trimmed by 3 bases and J by 4 bases, leaving 15 bases between them. This CDR3 is CASSFGPGKRETQYF. In DNA, the CDR3 is TGTGCCAGCAGCTTTGGGCCGGGAAAACGAGAGACCCAGTACTTC.

The chain combines TRBV7-9 with TRBJ2-7; D may be TRBD1 (5 bases). There are 17 residues in the CDR3. V was pared by 4 bases and J by 1 base, with 20 bases between. Per germline, CDR1 SEHNR and CDR2 FQNEAQ (reference sequence). DNA of the CDR3: TGTGCCAGCAGCTCTCCAGCCCCAGGGTTACTTTCCTACGAGCAGTACTTC. The encoded protein is CASSSPAPGLLSYEQYF.

The gene calls are TRBV5-6 and TRBJ1-1; TRBD1 is a possible D gene (5 bases). V lost 3 bases, J lost 8 bases, and 17 bases lay in between. Germline V gene data show CDR1 as SGHDT and CDR2 as YYEEEE. The CDR3 sequence is 14 residues long. The CDR3 here is CASSSLGGGKEAFF. DNA of the CDR3: TGTGCCAGCAGCTCCCTGGGCGGGGGAAAAGAAGCTTTCTTT.

In its sample, this clonotype was seen many times. This chain uses TRBV7-6 with TRBJ2-7, with 7 nucleotides matching TRBD2. The CDR3 has 13 amino acids. J gave up 4 bases and V 5 bases, and 5 bases lay outside the gene matches. Looked up from germline, CDR1 is SGHVS and CDR2 is FNYEAQ. DNA for the CDR3: TGTGCCAGCAGCACCGGGACTAAGTACGAGCAGTACTTC. It translates to CASSTGTKYEQYF.

This clonotype showed up just a few times. The chain uses TRBV19 and TRBJ2-5, with TRBD2 matching over 8 bases. The CDR3 spans 12 residues. The V gene's germline CDR1 is LNHDA and CDR2 SQIVND (reference sequence). Germline trimming cut 10 bases from V and 5 bases from J; bases unmatched to any gene: 6. DNA of the CDR3: TGTGCCACCGGGACTAGGATTGAGACCCAGTACTTC. Its protein product is CATGTRIETQYF.

This clonotype was seen ten or more times. The V and J genes are TRBV2 and TRBJ1-4; D is unclear. Germline CDR1 is SNHLY and CDR2 is FYNNEI. This CDR3 is built from 14 residues. The V end lost 4 bases, the J end lost 8 bases, and 14 bases lay between the germline ends. The CDR3 reads CASSGRWRGEKLFF. In nucleotides, the CDR3 is TGTGCCAGCAGTGGGAGGTGGCGAGGAGAAAAACTGTTTTTT.

The CDR3 DNA sequence: TGTGCCAGCGGACAGTCTACGGAGCAGTACTTC. Protein: CASGQSTEQYF. The chain couples TRBV12-3 or TRBV12-4 to TRBJ2-7, with D perhaps TRBD1 (6 bases). This CDR3 spans 11 amino acids. Trimming pared 8 bases from V and 7 bases from J, leaving 12 bases between.

V is TRBV5-1 and J is TRBJ2-7; 12 bases align to TRBD1. The J segment lost 6 bases and the V segment lost 3 bases, leaving 4 bases of the junction unmatched. Germline lookup yields CDR1 SGHRS and CDR2 YFSETQ. The CDR3 has 14 amino acids. DNA of the CDR3: TGCGCCAGCAGCTGGGACAGGGGGCAAGGCGAGCAGTACTTC. Encoded protein: CASSWDRGQGEQYF. Combining the CDR3 with reference TRBV5-1 and TRBJ2-7 gives the whole variable domain KAGVTQTPRYLIKTRGQQVTLSCSPISGHRSVSWYQQTPGQGLQFLFEYFSETQRNKGNFPGRFSGRQFSNSRSEMNVSTLELGDSALYLCASSWDRGQGEQYFGPGTRLTVT.

This clonotype came up a few times. This chain connects TRBV9 to TRBJ2-7; TRBD1 matches at 8 bases. The length of the CDR3 is 16 residues. V was clipped by 4 bases and J by 7 bases; unmatched bases: 16. Germline lookup yields CDR1 SGDLS and CDR2 YYNGEE. The DNA for the CDR3 is TGTGCCAGCAGCCTAGGGGCAGGGGGCGCGGCCGAAGAGCAGTACTTC. Its translation: CASSLGAGGAAEEQYF.

The table lists this clonotype with a few counts. The V and J genes are TRBV4-3 and TRBJ2-7; 8 bases align to TRBD1. Germline-derived CDR1 and CDR2 are LGHNA and YSLEER. This CDR3 has 17 residues. The ends lost 2 bases at V and 3 bases at J; junction bases unmatched: 12. CDR3 sequence: CASSQLGQGSTYYEQYF. In DNA, the CDR3 is TGCGCCAGCAGCCAACTAGGACAGGGATCGACGTACTACGAGCAGTACTTC.